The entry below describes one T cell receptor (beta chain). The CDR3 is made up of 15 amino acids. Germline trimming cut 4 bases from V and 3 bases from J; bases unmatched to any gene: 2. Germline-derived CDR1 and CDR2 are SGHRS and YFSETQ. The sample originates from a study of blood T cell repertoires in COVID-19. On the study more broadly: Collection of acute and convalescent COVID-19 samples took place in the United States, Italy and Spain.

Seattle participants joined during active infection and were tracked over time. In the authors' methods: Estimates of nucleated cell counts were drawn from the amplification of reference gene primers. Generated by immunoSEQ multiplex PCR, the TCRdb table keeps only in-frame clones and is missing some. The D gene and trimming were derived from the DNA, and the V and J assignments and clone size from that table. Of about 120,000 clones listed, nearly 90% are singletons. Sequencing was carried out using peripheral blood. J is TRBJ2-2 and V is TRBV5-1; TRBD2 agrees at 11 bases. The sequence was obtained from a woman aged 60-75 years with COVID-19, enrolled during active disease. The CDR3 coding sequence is TGCGCCAGCAGCCAGACTAGCGGGGACACCGGGGAGCTGTTTTTT. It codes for CASSQTSGDTGELFF.